Presented here are 15 T cell receptor beta chains from one specimen sequenced in a study of naive and memory T cell subsets. Four PCR rounds used nested alpha and beta constant region primers plus the SP2 primer. Using its own MiXCR run on the 5' RACE reads, TCRdb lists one record per CDR3 protein. The table shows roughly 48,000 distinct CDR3 sequences, with approximately 4.5% occurring only once. The library had UMIs added by 3' ligation of an oligonucleotide to TCR cDNA. Source of these receptors: a female donor in good health.

This clonotype was recorded many times. The chain combines TRBV30 with TRBJ1-5, with D uncertain. Trimming stripped 1 base from V and 3 bases from J, with 7 bases between. CDR1 is GTSNPN, CDR2 SVGIG, per germline (reference sequence). The CDR3 has 13 residues. CDR3 region: CAWSDNLNQPQHF. In nucleotides, the CDR3 is TGTGCCTGGAGTGACAACCTCAATCAGCCCCAGCATTTT.

This clonotype was observed many times. DNA of the CDR3: TGCAGTGCTAGAGATCTGACTAGCGGTCACTACGAGCAGTACTTC. Its protein product is CSARDLTSGHYEQYF. The J gene is TRBJ2-7, the V gene TRBV20-1, with 9 bases that match TRBD2. Germline V gives CDR1 DFQATT, CDR2 SNEGSKA (reference sequence). J lost 3 bases, V lost 0 bases, and 6 bases had no gene match. The CDR3 is 15 residues long.

As for this clonotype: It may be a read error: a sequence one base away is much more abundant. The rearrangement joins TRBV20-1 to TRBJ2-2; D remains unclear. The V gene lost 0 bases and the J gene lost 1 base, with 6 bases spanning the gap. Germline V CDR1 and CDR2: DFQATT, SNEGSKA (reference sequence). This CDR3 spans 14 amino acids. CDR3 sequence reads: CSARDHRNTGELFF. CDR3 in DNA: TGCAGTGCTAGAGATCACAGGAACACCGGGGAGCTGTTTTTT.

The table lists this clonotype with many counts. The chain employs TRBV29-1 and TRBJ2-7, with TRBD2 matching 9 bases. This CDR3 comprises 12 residues. Per germline, CDR1 SQVTM and CDR2 ANQGSEA. The junction had 6 bases not matched to a gene; V was cut back by 6 bases and J by 6 bases. The CDR3 DNA follows: TGCAGCGTACTAGCGGGTAGGGGCGAGCAGTACTTC. Protein sequence: CSVLAGRGEQYF.

The sample holds many counts of this clonotype. This chain joins TRBV6-5 and TRBJ2-1, with 12 bases identical to TRBD2. Germline CDR1 is MNHEY and CDR2 is SVGAGI. The CDR3 contains 18 residues. J lost 7 bases, V lost 0 bases, and 10 bases had no gene match. CDR3 residues: CASSYSTVASGRVNEQFF. CDR3 nucleotides: TGTGCCAGCAGTTACTCGACAGTTGCTAGCGGGAGGGTAAATGAGCAGTTCTTC.

The chain uses TRBV15 and TRBJ2-1; D could derive from TRBD1 or TRBD2 (6 bases each). Germline V CDR1 and CDR2: LNHNV, YYDKDF (reference sequence). V lost 3 bases, J lost 6 bases, and 12 bases lay in between. The CDR3 is made up of 14 amino acids. In nucleotides, the CDR3 is TGTGCCACCAGCAGGAGGGGGGTGGTCAATGAGCAGTTCTTC. Translated: CATSRRGVVNEQFF.

This clonotype was counted at least ten times. The chain recombines TRBV27 with TRBJ1-2; TRBD1 might be the D (6 bases). The CDR3 has 11 residues. Trimming pared 5 bases from V and 7 bases from J, leaving 8 bases between. CDR1 MNHEY and CDR2 SMNVEV come from the germline V gene (reference sequence). As DNA, the CDR3 is TGTGCCAGCAGTAGGGGGGGTGGCTACACCTTC. Protein product: CASSRGGGYTF.

In its sample, this clonotype was seen many times. The chain recombines TRBV14 with TRBJ1-1; D is undetermined. The germline V gene encodes CDR1 SGHDN and CDR2 FVKESK. V was pared by 0 bases and J by 1 base, with 9 bases between. The CDR3 loop spans 15 amino acids. The CDR3 sequence is CASSQDRGRNTEAFF. CDR3 DNA: TGTGCCAGCAGCCAAGATCGCGGCAGGAACACTGAAGCTTTCTTT.

This clonotype occurred many times. The gene calls are TRBV6-1 and TRBJ2-7; possibly TRBD2 for D (5 bases). The V end was cut by 4 bases, the J end by 6 bases, with 22 bases between. Germline V gene sequence: CDR1 MNHNS, CDR2 SASEGT. The CDR3 sequence is 16 residues long. CDR3 sequence reads: CASSVSSGKGIIEQYF. DNA for the CDR3: TGTGCCAGCAGTGTTTCTTCCGGGAAAGGAATCATCGAGCAGTACTTC.

Only a few counts were recorded for this clonotype. Possible read error: a much larger clone is one base away. The chain uses TRBV10-3 and TRBJ1-1; 7 bases are shared with TRBD1. Germline-derived CDR1 and CDR2 are ENHRY and SYGVKD. The CDR3 is 14 amino acids. Unmatched junction bases numbered 5, after V lost 6 bases and J lost 1 base. CDR3 coding DNA: TGTGCCATCAGGAAAGGGGGCGAGAACACTGAAGCTTTCTTT. It encodes CAIRKGGENTEAFF.

Ten or more counts support this clonotype. The chain couples TRBV29-1 to TRBJ1-1, with D perhaps TRBD1 (6 bases). CDR1 is SQVTM and CDR2 is ANQGSEA in the germline V gene. The CDR3 is made up of 14 amino acids. V lost 3 bases and J 5 bases, leaving 16 bases between the germline ends. The CDR3 here is CSVEGLGRGTEAFF. The CDR3 DNA reads TGCAGCGTTGAGGGGCTCGGCAGGGGAACTGAAGCTTTCTTT.

This clonotype appeared many times. This rearrangement joins TRBV14 to TRBJ2-2, with 11 nucleotides matching TRBD2. Per the germline V gene, CDR1 is SGHDN and CDR2 is FVKESK. The ends lost 4 bases at V and 1 base at J; junction bases unmatched: 5. The length of the CDR3 is 17 residues. CDR3 DNA: TGTGCCAGCAGCCCTCAACTAGCGGGAGTGAACACCGGGGAGCTGTTTTTT. It encodes CASSPQLAGVNTGELFF.

This clonotype appeared many times. This sequence joins TRBV4-1 and TRBJ2-3, with 10 bases aligning to TRBD1. The CDR3 runs to 17 residues. The J segment lost 2 bases and the V segment lost 0 bases, leaving 5 bases of the junction unmatched. Germline lookup yields CDR1 MGHRA and CDR2 YSYEKL. The CDR3 spells CASSQDGTGASTDTQYF. The CDR3, as DNA: TGCGCCAGCAGCCAAGATGGGACAGGGGCCTCCACAGATACGCAGTATTTT.

At least ten counts were recorded for this clonotype. The V gene is TRBV7-8, the J gene TRBJ2-1; D remains unclear. Germline loops: CDR1 SGHVS, CDR2 FQNEAQ. The CDR3 has 13 amino acids. The V end was cut by 1 base, the J end by 7 bases, with 8 bases between. CDR3 region: CASSLGHGNEQFF. In DNA form, the CDR3 reads TGTGCCAGCAGCTTAGGCCATGGTAATGAGCAGTTCTTC.

The sample holds many counts of this clonotype. This chain joins TRBV28 and TRBJ1-1; D gene ambiguous. Germline V gene lookup returns CDR1 MDHEN and CDR2 SYDVKM. This CDR3 comprises 14 residues. The V gene lost 5 bases and the J gene lost 0 bases, with 10 bases spanning the gap. CDR3 sequence: CASSTTHLNTEAFF. In DNA, the CDR3 is TGTGCCAGCAGTACGACCCATTTGAACACTGAAGCTTTCTTT.